The present T cell receptor beta chain was sequenced within a study of blood T cells in healthy people across ages. A few counts support this clonotype. Its cognate antigen is unknown. V was trimmed by 0 bases and J by 1 base, leaving 13 bases between them. Germline V gene lookup returns CDR1 SGDLS and CDR2 YYNGEE. This CDR3 contains 16 residues. Ranging in age from about 6 to 90, the donors were healthy Caucasian individuals from Russia. Overall study results and limits: There was a strong correlation between TCR beta diversity and naive T cell percentage. A roughly linear fall in TCR beta diversity per million T cells was seen with increasing age.

The second PCR ran roughly 7 to 12 cycles with a sample-barcoded 5' primer and J-beta primers. Using its own MiXCR run on the 5' RACE reads, TCRdb lists one record per CDR3 protein. Here the sample spans 1,300,000 or so distinct CDR3 sequences, almost 60% being singletons. Sequencing was done on a sample of blood. This TCR came from a man between 18 and 35 years old in good health. The chain links TRBV9 to TRBJ1-2; D remains unclear. CDR3 bases: TGTGCCAGCAGCGTAGTGAGTTCAGGCCTTAACTATGGCTACACCTTC. Translating it yields CASSVVSSGLNYGYTF.